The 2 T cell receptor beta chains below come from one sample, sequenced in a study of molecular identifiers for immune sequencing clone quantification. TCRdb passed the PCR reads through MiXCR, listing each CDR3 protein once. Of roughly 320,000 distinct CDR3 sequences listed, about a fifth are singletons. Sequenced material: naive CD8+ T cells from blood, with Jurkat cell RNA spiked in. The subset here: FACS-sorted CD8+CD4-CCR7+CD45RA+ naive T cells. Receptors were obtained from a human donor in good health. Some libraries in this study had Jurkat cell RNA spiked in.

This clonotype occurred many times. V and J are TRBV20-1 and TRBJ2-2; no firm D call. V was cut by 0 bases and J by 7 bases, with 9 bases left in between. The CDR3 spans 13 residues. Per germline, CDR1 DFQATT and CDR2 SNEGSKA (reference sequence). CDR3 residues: CSARDGLGGELFF. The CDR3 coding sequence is TGCAGTGCTAGAGATGGGTTGGGCGGGGAGCTGTTTTTT.

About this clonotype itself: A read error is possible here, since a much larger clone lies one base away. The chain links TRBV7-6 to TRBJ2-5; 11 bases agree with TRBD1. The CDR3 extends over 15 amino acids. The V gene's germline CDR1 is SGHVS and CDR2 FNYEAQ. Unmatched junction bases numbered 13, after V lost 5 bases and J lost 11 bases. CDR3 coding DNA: TGTGCCAGCAGCCGGACAGGGGGCGGTGGCGATGAGCAGTACTTC. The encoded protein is CASSRTGGGGDEQYF.